One sample yielded the 22 T cell receptor beta chains listed below, sequenced in a study of cytomegalovirus exposure and HLA in healthy donors. Primers included in the PCR were 60 Vbeta and 13 Jbeta primers. Here immunoSEQ multiplex PCR was the method, and the copy in TCRdb shows in-frame clones only, minus some. Of roughly 250,000 clones in the sample, roughly 80% were seen once. Sample: PBMCs. The receptors shown here come from a girl aged 2-10 years in good health and CMV-seronegative.

This chain links TRBV10-3 with TRBJ2-7; TRBD1 aligns across 9 bases. V was clipped by 4 bases and J by 4 bases; unmatched bases: 14. Germline V gene data show CDR1 as ENHRY and CDR2 as SYGVKD. CDR3 length: 17 amino acids. The CDR3 DNA reads TGTGCCATCAGTGTTACCGGACAGGGGCGGAGTCGGTACGAGCAGTACTTC. Its translation: CAISVTGQGRSRYEQYF.

The V gene is TRBV5-1, the J gene TRBJ2-2; D is unclear. The CDR3 extends over 15 amino acids. Germline loops: CDR1 SGHRS, CDR2 YFSETQ. Trimming cost V 2 bases and J 3 bases, with 11 bases left between them. The CDR3 bases are TGCGCCAGCAGCTTTCGCCACACAGACACCGGGGAGCTGTTTTTT. Amino acid sequence: CASSFRHTDTGELFF.

This chain joins TRBV2 and TRBJ2-1, with D perhaps TRBD2 (5 bases). This CDR3 spans 15 amino acids. Between the trimmed V and J ends, which lost 6 bases and 2 bases, there was a span of 14 bases. Germline V lookup: CDR1 SNHLY, CDR2 FYNNEI. CDR3 amino acids: CASSAEPGAYNEQFF. The DNA for the CDR3 is TGTGCCAGCAGCGCCGAGCCCGGGGCCTACAATGAGCAGTTCTTC. Together with reference TRBV2 and TRBJ2-1, the CDR3 gives the full variable domain: EPEVTQTPSHQVTQMGQEVILRCVPISNHLYFYWYRQILGQKVEFLVSFYNNEISEKSEIFDDQFSVERPDGSNFTLKIRSTKLEDSAMYFCASSAEPGAYNEQFFGPGTRLTVL.

V is TRBV9 and J is TRBJ1-5, with D perhaps TRBD1 (6 bases). The germline gives CDR1 SGDLS, CDR2 YYNGEE. V was cut by 3 bases and J by 3 bases, with 10 bases left in between. This CDR3 region has 14 residues. CDR3 in DNA: TGTGCCAGCAGCGCCGGGACATACAATCAGCCCCAGCATTTT. This encodes CASSAGTYNQPQHF.

V and J are TRBV18 and TRBJ1-2; D gene ambiguous. V shed 2 bases and J shed 4 bases, with 11 bases lying between them. The CDR3 has 14 residues. The germline CDR1 and CDR2 sequences are KGHSH and LQKENI. The CDR3 loop is CASSPGSETYGYTF. The CDR3 DNA reads TGTGCCAGCTCACCAGGGTCGGAGACCTATGGCTACACCTTC.

This rearrangement joins TRBV6-6 to TRBJ2-5, with D perhaps TRBD1 (5 bases). The end of the DNA fits TRBJ2-7 better, so the J call may be wrong. Looked up from germline, CDR1 is MNHNY and CDR2 is SVGAGI (reference sequence). CDR3 size: 14 residues. This CDR3 is CASKSQGSFYEQYF. The CDR3 coding sequence is TGTGCCAGCAAATCCCAGGGATCGTTCTACGAGCAGTACTTC.

V is TRBV5-4 and J is TRBJ2-7; D remains unclear. V was cut by 0 bases and J by 8 bases, with 12 bases left in between. The CDR3 contains 13 residues. In germline, CDR1 is SGHNT, CDR2 YYREEE (reference sequence). The CDR3, as DNA: TGTGCCAGCAGCTTGGCCAGCGCTAGAAAGCAGTACTTC. It translates to CASSLASARKQYF.

V usage is TRBV21-1 and J usage is TRBJ2-7; TRBD2 is the table's D call, not checked against the DNA. TRBV21-1 is labeled a pseudogene. The CDR3 loop spans 16 amino acids. The CDR3 spells CASSPRAGQTSYEQYF. CDR3 in DNA: TGTGCCAGCAGTCCGAGAGCGGGGCAAACCTCCTACGAGCAGTACTTC.

This chain joins TRBV13 and TRBJ2-5, with unresolved D. The J call is doubtful: the DNA matches TRBJ2-7 better. The CDR3 has 12 amino acids. Germline V gene sequence: CDR1 PRHDT, CDR2 FYEKMQ (reference sequence). CDR3 residues: CASSPLGVEQYF. CDR3 coding DNA: TGTGCCAGCAGCCCCCTAGGCGTCGAGCAGTACTTC.

This chain connects TRBV10-3 to TRBJ2-1, with a possible D match to TRBD1 (6 bases). CDR3 size: 15 residues. Between the trimmed V and J ends, which lost 0 bases and 6 bases, there was a span of 12 bases. Germline loops: CDR1 ENHRY, CDR2 SYGVKD. The chain's CDR3 is CAISESRQGSNEQFF. The CDR3 region has the DNA TGTGCCATCAGTGAGTCCCGGCAGGGGTCCAATGAGCAGTTCTTC.

V and J are TRBV5-4 and TRBJ2-1; D possibly corresponds to TRBD2 (6 bases). CDR1 SGHNT and CDR2 YYREEE come from the germline V gene (reference sequence). The CDR3 runs to 15 residues. The V gene lost 0 bases and the J gene lost 2 bases, with 9 bases spanning the gap. The CDR3 reads CASSLGLGPYNEQFF. In DNA, the CDR3 is TGTGCCAGCAGCTTGGGACTAGGGCCCTACAATGAGCAGTTCTTC. Variable domain in full (rest from reference TRBV5-4 and TRBJ2-1): ETGVTQSPTHLIKTRGQQVTLRCSSQSGHNTVSWYQQALGQGPQFIFQYYREEENGRGNFPPRFSGLQFPNYSSELNVNALELDDSALYLCASSLGLGPYNEQFFGPGTRLTVL.

The V and J genes are TRBV5-1 and TRBJ2-1, with 7 bases identical to TRBD1. This CDR3 region has 20 residues. Germline-derived CDR1 and CDR2 are SGHRS and YFSETQ. J lost 4 bases, V lost 1 base, and 20 bases had no gene match. The CDR3 sequence: CASSLYGSGIGGRLYNEQFF. In DNA, the CDR3 is TGCGCCAGCAGCTTGTACGGCTCGGGTATAGGGGGCCGTCTTTACAATGAGCAGTTCTTC.

The chain couples TRBV13 to TRBJ1-2; D is perhaps TRBD1 (5 bases). The germline V and J ends were trimmed by 8 bases and 8 bases, with 12 bases remaining between them. The CDR3 contains 11 residues. Per the germline V gene, CDR1 is PRHDT and CDR2 is FYEKMQ (reference sequence). CDR3 sequence: CASGAGAGYTF. CDR3 bases: TGTGCCAGCGGAGCTGGGGCGGGCTACACCTTC.

The DNA for the CDR3 is TGCGCCAGCAGTGAGCCAAGATACACGCATACGCAGTATTTT. Protein product: CASSEPRYTHTQYF. The rearrangement joins TRBV10-2 to TRBJ2-3, with unresolved D. The germline gives CDR1 WSHSY, CDR2 SAAADI. This CDR3 has 14 residues. V was trimmed by 2 bases and J by 7 bases, leaving 13 bases between them.

On this clone: One end of the junction fails to match germline, which may point to a read error. The rearrangement joins TRBV4-1 to TRBJ1-5; no clear D. This CDR3 has 14 amino acids. CDR1 MGHRA and CDR2 YSYEKL come from the germline V gene. The DNA for the CDR3 is TGCGCCAGCAGCCACCTCGACAATAATCGGCCCCAGCATTTT. This gives the protein CASSHLDNNRPQHF.

A word on this clone: The same CDR3 is also encoded by other DNA sequences in this sample. The rearrangement joins TRBV27 to TRBJ2-7; D uncertain. This CDR3 contains 14 residues. Trimming took off 3 bases at V and 1 base at J, with 10 bases between the two ends. CDR1 and CDR2 from the germline V gene are MNHEY and SMNVEV (reference sequence). CDR3 in DNA: TGTGCCAGCAGTTTTGGTACCGGGTCCTACGAGCAGTACTTC. It encodes CASSFGTGSYEQYF.

CDR3 region: CASSLIPGTYEQYF. CDR3 sequence (DNA): TGTGCCAGCAGTTTAATTCCAGGGACCTACGAGCAGTACTTC. The V and J genes are TRBV28 and TRBJ2-7; TRBD1 is a possible D gene (5 bases). The CDR3 spans 14 residues. V gave up 2 bases and J gave up 2 bases, with 10 bases separating them. CDR1 and CDR2 from the germline V gene are MDHEN and SYDVKM.

V gene TRBV7-9 combines with J gene TRBJ2-7; 9 bases agree with TRBD1. With V trimmed by 4 bases and J by 6 bases, 1 base remained unmatched. The CDR3 length is 12 residues. Per the germline V gene, CDR1 is SEHNR and CDR2 is FQNEAQ (reference sequence). CDR3 amino acids: CASSSTGGEQYF. The CDR3, as DNA: TGTGCCAGCAGCTCGACAGGGGGCGAGCAGTACTTC. Looking up the rest from reference TRBV7-9 and TRBJ2-7 gives the full variable domain: DTGVSQNPRHKITKRGQNVTFRCDPISEHNRLYWYRQTLGQGPEFLTYFQNEAQLEKSRLLSDRFSAERPKGSFSTLEIQRTEQGDSAMYLCASSSTGGEQYFGPGTRLTVT.

The CDR3 bases are TGCGCCAGCAGCTTCCGGACCGGGGACTACGAGCAGTACTTC. Its protein product is CASSFRTGDYEQYF. This sequence joins TRBV5-1 and TRBJ2-7, with a possible D match to TRBD2 (5 bases). The CDR3 consists of 14 residues. Germline assignment: CDR1 SGHRS and CDR2 YFSETQ. V was clipped by 2 bases and J by 3 bases, with 12 bases between them.

V is TRBV27 and J is TRBJ2-5, with 9 bases lining up with TRBD2. J gave up 4 bases and V 2 bases, and 11 bases lay outside the gene matches. The germline gives CDR1 MNHEY, CDR2 SMNVEV (reference sequence). CDR3 length equals 17 residues. CDR3 residues: CASSLIAIAGEVETQYF. The DNA of the CDR3 is TGTGCCAGCAGTTTAATCGCCATAGCGGGAGAGGTAGAGACCCAGTACTTC.

V gene TRBV27 combines with J gene TRBJ2-5, with a possible D match to TRBD2 (5 bases). Trimming left V 8 bases short and J 11 bases short, with 15 bases between. The germline V gene encodes CDR1 MNHEY and CDR2 SMNVEV (reference sequence). CDR3 length equals 11 residues. The CDR3 spells CASGEVGEQYF. The CDR3, as DNA: TGTGCCAGCGGTGAGGTGGGAGAGCAGTACTTC.

The CDR3 spells CASRGFGEQYF. DNA for the CDR3: TGTGCCAGCAGGGGCTTCGGCGAGCAGTACTTC. The chain employs TRBV28 and TRBJ2-7; D not certain. V dropped 6 bases and J dropped 6 bases, with 9 bases sitting between them. The CDR3 length is 11 residues. Germline CDR1 MDHEN, CDR2 SYDVKM.